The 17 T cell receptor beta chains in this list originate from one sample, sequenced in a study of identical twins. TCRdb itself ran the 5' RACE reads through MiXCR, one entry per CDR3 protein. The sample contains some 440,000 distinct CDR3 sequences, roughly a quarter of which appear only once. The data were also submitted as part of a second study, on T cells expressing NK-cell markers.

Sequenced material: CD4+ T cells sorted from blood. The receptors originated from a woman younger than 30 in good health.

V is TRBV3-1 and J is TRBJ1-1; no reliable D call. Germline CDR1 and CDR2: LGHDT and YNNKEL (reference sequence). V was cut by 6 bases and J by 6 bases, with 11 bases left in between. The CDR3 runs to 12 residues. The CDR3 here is CASSILGSEAFF. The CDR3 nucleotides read TGTGCCAGCAGTATCTTGGGCTCTGAAGCTTTCTTT.

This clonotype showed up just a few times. CDR3 sequence (DNA): TGCGCCAGCAGCCCCCTCCCTAGGGGGACCTACAATGAGCAGTTCTTC. It yields the protein CASSPLPRGTYNEQFF. This chain joins TRBV5-1 and TRBJ2-1; tentatively, D is TRBD1 (6 bases). The V end was cut by 4 bases, the J end by 2 bases, with 16 bases between. The length of the CDR3 is 16 residues. Germline V gives CDR1 SGHRS, CDR2 YFSETQ.

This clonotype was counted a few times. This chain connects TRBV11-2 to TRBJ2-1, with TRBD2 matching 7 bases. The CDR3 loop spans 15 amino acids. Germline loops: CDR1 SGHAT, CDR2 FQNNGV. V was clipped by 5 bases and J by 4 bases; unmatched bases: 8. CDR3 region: CASSTRRGVYNEQFF. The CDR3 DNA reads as TGTGCCAGCAGCACAAGACGGGGGGTGTACAATGAGCAGTTCTTC.

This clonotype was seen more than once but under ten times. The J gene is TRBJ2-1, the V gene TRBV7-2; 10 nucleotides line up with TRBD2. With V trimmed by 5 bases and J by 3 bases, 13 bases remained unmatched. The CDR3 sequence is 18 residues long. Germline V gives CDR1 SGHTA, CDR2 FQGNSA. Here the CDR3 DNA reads TGTGCCAGCAGCCCAGCGGGCCTAGCGGGAGCCCGCTACAATGAGCAGTTCTTC. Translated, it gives CASSPAGLAGARYNEQFF.

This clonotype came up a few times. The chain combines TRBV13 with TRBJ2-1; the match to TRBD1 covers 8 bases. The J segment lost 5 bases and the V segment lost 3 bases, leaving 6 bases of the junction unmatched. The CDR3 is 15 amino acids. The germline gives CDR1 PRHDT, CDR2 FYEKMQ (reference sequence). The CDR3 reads CASSFGDRRNNEQFF. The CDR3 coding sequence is TGTGCCAGCAGCTTTGGGGACAGGCGAAACAATGAGCAGTTCTTC.

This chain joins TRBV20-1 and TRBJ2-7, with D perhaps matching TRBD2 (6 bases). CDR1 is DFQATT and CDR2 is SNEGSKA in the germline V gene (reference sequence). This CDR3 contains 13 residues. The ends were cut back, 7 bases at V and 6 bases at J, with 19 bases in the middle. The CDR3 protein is CSVASAFSLEQYF. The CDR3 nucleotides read TGCAGTGTGGCTAGCGCGTTTAGCCTCGAGCAGTACTTC.

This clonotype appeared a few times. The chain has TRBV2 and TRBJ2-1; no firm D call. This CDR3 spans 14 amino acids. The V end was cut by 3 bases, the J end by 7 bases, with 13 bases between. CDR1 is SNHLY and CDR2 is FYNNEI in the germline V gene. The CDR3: CASSDRIGGNEQFF. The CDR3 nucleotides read TGTGCCAGCAGTGACCGTATCGGCGGAAATGAGCAGTTCTTC.

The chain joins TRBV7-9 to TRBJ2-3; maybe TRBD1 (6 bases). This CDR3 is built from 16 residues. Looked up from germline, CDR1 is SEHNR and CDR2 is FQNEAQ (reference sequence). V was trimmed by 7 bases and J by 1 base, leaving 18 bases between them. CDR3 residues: CASIHRGAGGTDTQYF. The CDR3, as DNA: TGTGCCAGCATCCACCGTGGGGCAGGGGGCACAGATACGCAGTATTTT.

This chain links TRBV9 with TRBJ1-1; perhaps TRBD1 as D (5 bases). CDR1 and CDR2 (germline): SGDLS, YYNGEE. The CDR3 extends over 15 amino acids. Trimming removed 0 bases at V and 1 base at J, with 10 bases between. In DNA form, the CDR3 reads TGTGCCAGCAGCGTAGGGGGACTGGGGAACACTGAAGCTTTCTTT. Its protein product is CASSVGGLGNTEAFF.

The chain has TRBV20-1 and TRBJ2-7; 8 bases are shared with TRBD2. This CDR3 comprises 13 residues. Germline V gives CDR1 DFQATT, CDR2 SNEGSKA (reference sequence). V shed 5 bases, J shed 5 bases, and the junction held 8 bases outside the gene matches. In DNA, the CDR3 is TGCAGTGCTTCTAAGCGGGAGTCCCACGAGCAGTACTTC. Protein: CSASKRESHEQYF.

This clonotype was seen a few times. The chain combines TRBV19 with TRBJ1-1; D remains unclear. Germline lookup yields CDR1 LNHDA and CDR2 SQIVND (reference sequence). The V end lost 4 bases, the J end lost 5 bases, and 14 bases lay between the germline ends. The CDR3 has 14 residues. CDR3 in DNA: TGTGCCAGTAGTACGTCCACGTTGGGGACTGAAGCTTTCTTT. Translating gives CASSTSTLGTEAFF.

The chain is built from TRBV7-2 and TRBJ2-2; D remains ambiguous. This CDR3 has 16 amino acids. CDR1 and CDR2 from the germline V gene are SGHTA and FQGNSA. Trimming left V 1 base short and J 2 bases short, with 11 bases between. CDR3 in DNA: TGTGCCAGCAGCTTAGTAGGGTTCCCAAACACCGGGGAGCTGTTTTTT. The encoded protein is CASSLVGFPNTGELFF.

The CDR3 loop is CASSYEEYGNTIYF. As DNA, the CDR3 is TGTGCCAGCAGTTACGAAGAGTATGGAAACACCATATATTTT. The chain carries TRBV6-2 or TRBV6-3 and TRBJ1-3, with D unclear. The V end lost 2 bases, the J end lost 3 bases, and 8 bases lay between the germline ends. This CDR3 contains 14 residues. CDR1 is MNHEY, CDR2 SVGEGT, per germline.

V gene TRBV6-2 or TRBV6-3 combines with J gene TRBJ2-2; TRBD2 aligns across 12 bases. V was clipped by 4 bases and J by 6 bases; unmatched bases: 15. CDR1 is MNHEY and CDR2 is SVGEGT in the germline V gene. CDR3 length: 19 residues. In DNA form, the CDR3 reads TGTGCCAGCAGTTCCGAAAGGGGACTAGCGGGCGTTTCTTCCGGGGAGCTGTTTTTT. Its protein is CASSSERGLAGVSSGELFF.

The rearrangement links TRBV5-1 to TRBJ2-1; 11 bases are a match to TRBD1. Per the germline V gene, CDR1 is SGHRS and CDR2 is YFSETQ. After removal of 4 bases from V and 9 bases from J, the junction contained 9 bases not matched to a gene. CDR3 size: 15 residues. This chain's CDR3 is CASSPRTGGLTEQFF. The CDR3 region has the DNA TGCGCCAGCAGCCCCAGGACAGGGGGCTTAACTGAGCAGTTCTTC.

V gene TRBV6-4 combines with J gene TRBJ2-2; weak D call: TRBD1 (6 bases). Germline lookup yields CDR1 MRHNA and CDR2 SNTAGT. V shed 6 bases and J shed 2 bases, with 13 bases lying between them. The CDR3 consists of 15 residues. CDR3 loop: CASSPDRSNTGELFF. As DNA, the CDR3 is TGTGCCAGCAGCCCCGACAGGAGTAACACCGGGGAGCTGTTTTTT.

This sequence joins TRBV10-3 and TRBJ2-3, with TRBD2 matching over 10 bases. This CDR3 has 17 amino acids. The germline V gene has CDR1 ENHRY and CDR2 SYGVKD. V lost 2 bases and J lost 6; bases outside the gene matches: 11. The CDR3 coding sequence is TGTGCCATCAGTGAGGTTACTACTAGCGGGAAAGGGGATACGCAGTATTTT. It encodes CAISEVTTSGKGDTQYF.